Presented here are 18 T cell receptor beta chains from one specimen sequenced in a study of cytomegalovirus exposure and HLA in healthy donors. Primers for the PCR totalled 60 Vbeta and 13 Jbeta. Profiling relied on immunoSEQ multiplex PCR, and the TCRdb table lists in-frame clones only, not all of them. Seen here are some 140,000 clones, 70% to 80% observed once, and the top ten hold roughly 2.2%. The sample comprised PBMCs. These TCRs come from a young man in good health and CMV-seronegative.

The chain joins TRBV12-5 to TRBJ1-5, with 7 bases lining up with TRBD1. The V and J ends lost 0 bases and 11 bases, in that order; junction bases with no gene match: 7. CDR1 is LGHNT, CDR2 FRNRAP, per germline. The CDR3 extends over 14 amino acids. The CDR3 DNA is TGTGCTAGTGGTTTGGTCAACAGGGGAAGGTCCCAGCATTTT. Protein sequence: CASGLVNRGRSQHF.

The DNA for the CDR3 is TGTGCCAGCAGCTTAGTCGGGGGGGGCTATGAGCAGTTCTTC. It codes for CASSLVGGGYEQFF. This chain connects TRBV7-2 to TRBJ2-1; 8 bases match TRBD2. Germline trimming cut 1 base from V and 8 bases from J; bases unmatched to any gene: 4. The germline gives CDR1 SGHTA, CDR2 FQGNSA. The CDR3 is 14 residues long.

The genes are TRBV28 and TRBJ1-4, with no clear D. This CDR3 region has 16 residues. The V end lost 6 bases, the J end lost 2 bases, and 16 bases lay between the germline ends. Germline CDR1 is MDHEN and CDR2 is SYDVKM. CDR3 DNA: TGTGCCAGCAGGGACTCCGACGGAGCTACTAATGAAAAACTGTTTTTT. Translation gives CASRDSDGATNEKLFF.

The chain carries TRBV6-1 and TRBJ1-4; 9 nucleotides agree with TRBD1. Germline loops: CDR1 MNHNS, CDR2 SASEGT. The CDR3 runs to 14 residues. The junction had 6 bases not matched to a gene; V was cut back by 5 bases and J by 8 bases. CDR3 in amino acids: CASSLDRGGEKLFF. CDR3 coding DNA: TGTGCCAGCAGTCTAGACAGGGGGGGAGAAAAACTGTTTTTT.

This rearrangement joins TRBV2 to TRBJ1-5, with D unclear. Germline V gives CDR1 SNHLY, CDR2 FYNNEI. V shed 4 bases and J shed 5 bases, with 12 bases lying between them. CDR3 size: 14 residues. CDR3 nucleotides: TGTGCCAGCAGTGTCGAGCCAGGTTATCAGCCCCAGCATTTT. Encoded protein: CASSVEPGYQPQHF.

The genes are TRBV4-3 and TRBJ1-2, with D possibly matching TRBD1 (5 bases). Germline CDR1 reads LGHNA; CDR2 reads YSLEER. The V end was cut by 0 bases, the J end by 4 bases, with 9 bases between. The length of the CDR3 is 14 residues. The CDR3 region is CASSQDWQGYGYTF. Here the CDR3 DNA reads TGCGCCAGCAGCCAAGATTGGCAGGGCTATGGCTACACCTTC.

This clone was observed a few times. The genes are TRBV7-9 and TRBJ1-1; D unresolved. V was cut by 5 bases and J by 1 base, with 11 bases left in between. The CDR3 runs 14 residues. Per the germline V gene, CDR1 is SEHNR and CDR2 is FQNEAQ (reference sequence). CDR3 loop: CASSPLPGNTEAFF. In DNA form, the CDR3 reads TGTGCCAGCAGCCCCTTACCGGGGAACACTGAAGCTTTCTTT.

The chain combines TRBV2 with TRBJ1-5; no definite D call. There are 14 residues in the CDR3. Trimming removed 3 bases at V and 3 bases at J, with 9 bases between. Germline loops: CDR1 SNHLY, CDR2 FYNNEI. The CDR3 spells CASSDSGFNQPQHF. In DNA form, the CDR3 reads TGTGCCAGCAGTGACAGCGGCTTCAATCAGCCCCAGCATTTT.

This rearrangement joins TRBV5-6 to TRBJ2-1; 7 bases align to TRBD2. In germline, CDR1 is SGHDT, CDR2 YYEEEE. The CDR3 runs to 13 residues. With V trimmed by 0 bases and J by 10 bases, 4 bases remained unmatched. The CDR3 bases are TGTGCCAGCAGCTTGGTAGCGGGTGGAGAGCAGTTCTTC. Amino acids: CASSLVAGGEQFF.

The chain couples TRBV29-1 to TRBJ2-2; D perhaps matches TRBD2 (5 bases). The CDR3 is made up of 11 amino acids. V shed 7 bases and J shed 7 bases, with 10 bases lying between them. Looked up from germline, CDR1 is SQVTM and CDR2 is ANQGSEA. The CDR3 DNA is TGCAGCGCCCGGGGTGGCGGGGAGCTGTTTTTT. Translated: CSARGGGELFF.

The chain couples TRBV29-1 to TRBJ2-5; 9 positions agree with TRBD1. With the DNA end fitting TRBJ2-7 better, the J assignment may be wrong. Germline lookup yields CDR1 SQVTM and CDR2 ANQGSEA. The CDR3 consists of 13 residues. CDR3 region: CSVVDRGAYEQYF. The CDR3 DNA sequence: TGCAGCGTCGTGGACAGGGGCGCCTACGAGCAGTACTTC.

The chain recombines TRBV5-1 with TRBJ2-7; 10 bases align to TRBD1. Germline V CDR1 and CDR2: SGHRS, YFSETQ. V trimming: 4 bases; J trimming: 5 bases; junction bases outside the gene matches: 9. The CDR3 runs to 15 residues. Here the CDR3 reads CASSTGQGGIDEQYF. DNA of the CDR3: TGCGCCAGCAGCACAGGACAGGGGGGGATCGACGAGCAGTACTTC.

The V gene is TRBV11-1, the J gene TRBJ2-7; 11 bases are a match to TRBD1. The CDR3 runs to 15 residues. CDR1 is SGHAT, CDR2 FQDESV, per germline (reference sequence). Losses at the gene ends were 6 bases for V and 3 bases for J; bases not matched to a gene: 7. The CDR3 DNA sequence: TGTGCCAGCAGATCTTCCGGGACAGGGGGCTACGAGCAGTACTTC. It is translated as CASRSSGTGGYEQYF.

This clone has just one count. V is TRBV9 and J is TRBJ2-3, with 13 bases that match TRBD2. The CDR3 length is 18 residues. After removal of 4 bases from V and 0 bases from J, the junction contained 8 bases not matched to a gene. Germline CDR1 reads SGDLS; CDR2 reads YYNGEE. CDR3 in DNA: TGTGCCAGCAGCCCCCGGACTAGCGGGGGCCTAAGCACAGATACGCAGTATTTT. This encodes CASSPRTSGGLSTDTQYF.

A remark on this clone: Relative to the germline gene, one junction end is altered; a read error may explain this. Different DNA sequences within this sample yield the same CDR3. V is TRBV28 and J is TRBJ1-2; no reliable D call. Germline CDR1 MDHEN, CDR2 SYDVKM. The CDR3 totals 12 residues. CDR3 protein: CASSPKREGYTF. CDR3 DNA: TGTGCCAGCAGCCCCAAAAGGGAGGGCTATACCTTC.

CDR3 loop: CASSSPTGANQPQHF. The CDR3 DNA sequence: TGTGCCAGCAGTTCCCCCACAGGGGCCAATCAGCCCCAGCATTTT. The chain couples TRBV28 to TRBJ1-5; 7 nucleotides agree with TRBD1. Germline loops: CDR1 MDHEN, CDR2 SYDVKM. V dropped 4 bases and J dropped 3; count of bases not matched to a gene: 6. This CDR3 has 15 amino acids. Based on the CDR3 plus reference TRBV28 and TRBJ1-5, the full variable domain is DVKVTQSSRYLVKRTGEKVFLECVQDMDHENMFWYRQDPGLGLRLIYFSYDVKMKEKGDIPEGYSVSREKKERFSLILESASTNQTSMYLCASSSPTGANQPQHFGDGTRLSIL.

V usage is TRBV29-1 and J usage is TRBJ1-2, with 8 nucleotides matching TRBD1. The CDR3 loop spans 12 amino acids. The junction had 4 bases not matched to a gene; V was cut back by 6 bases and J by 4 bases. In germline, CDR1 is SQVTM, CDR2 ANQGSEA. For the CDR3, the DNA is TGCAGCGTAATGGACAGGGTCTATGGCTACACCTTC. Translated: CSVMDRVYGYTF.

The chain recombines TRBV5-8 with TRBJ2-1, with a tentative D call TRBD2 (5 bases). Germline V gives CDR1 SGHTS, CDR2 YDEGEE. The V end was cut by 4 bases, the J end by 3 bases, with 8 bases between. The CDR3 runs 13 residues. The CDR3 nucleotides are TGTGCCAGCAGCAGGGAGCGCTACAATGAGCAGTTCTTC. This codes for CASSRERYNEQFF.